This T cell receptor beta chain was obtained from a study of T cells in localized non-small cell lung cancer. Overall study findings and caveats: Heterogeneity within the tumor remains possible, as just one region underwent sequencing. The highest T cell clonality was in uninvolved adjacent lung, above tumor.

In regard to this clone: Its antigen is still unknown.

TCRdb's copy holds only in-frame clones and misses some; the assay was immunoSEQ multiplex PCR. The table has about 33,000 clones, about four fifths seen once; the top ten hold about 15%. The CDR3 sequence is 15 residues long. CDR1 is LGHNA and CDR2 is YNFKEQ in the germline V gene. This material consisted of peripheral blood, taken before any cancer treatment. The chain carries TRBV4-2 and TRBJ2-5; the D call may be TRBD1 or TRBD2 (6 bases each). The DNA matches TRBJ2-7 better at its end, which makes the J call doubtful. This clonotype was sampled from a male donor at least 60 years old with stage III squamous cell lung carcinoma. CDR3 amino acids: CASSQEVADSYEQYF. In DNA form, the CDR3 reads TGTGCCAGCAGCCAAGAGGTAGCGGACAGTTACGAGCAGTACTTC.